This T cell receptor beta chain was identified in a study of blood T cells in healthy people across ages. Germline lookup yields CDR1 MNHEY and CDR2 SVGAGI. The CDR3 contains 17 residues. The V gene lost 0 bases and the J gene lost 5 bases, with 19 bases spanning the gap. A second PCR of 7 to 11 cycles used a sample-barcoded 5' primer and a J-beta primer mix. Each cDNA was tagged by a template-switch adaptor containing 12 random nucleotides. TCRdb fed the 5' RACE reads into MiXCR, producing one record per CDR3 protein. This sample has some 710,000 distinct CDR3 sequences; about 47% occur once, and the top ten carry roughly 18%. Study findings and constraints: Researchers deemed the diversity estimates from one million T cells underestimates. In older individuals, TCR beta diversity per million T cells was lower, falling roughly linearly with age.

This clonotype was recorded a few times. Its antigen is currently unknown. Sequencing was carried out using blood. The chain carries TRBV6-5 and TRBJ2-5; either TRBD1 or TRBD2 may fit D (5 bases each). This TCR derives from a man aged 80 or over in good health. CDR3 protein: CASSYSIPNWGWETQYF. The DNA for the CDR3 is TGTGCCAGCAGTTACTCGATTCCCAATTGGGGGTGGGAGACCCAGTACTTC.